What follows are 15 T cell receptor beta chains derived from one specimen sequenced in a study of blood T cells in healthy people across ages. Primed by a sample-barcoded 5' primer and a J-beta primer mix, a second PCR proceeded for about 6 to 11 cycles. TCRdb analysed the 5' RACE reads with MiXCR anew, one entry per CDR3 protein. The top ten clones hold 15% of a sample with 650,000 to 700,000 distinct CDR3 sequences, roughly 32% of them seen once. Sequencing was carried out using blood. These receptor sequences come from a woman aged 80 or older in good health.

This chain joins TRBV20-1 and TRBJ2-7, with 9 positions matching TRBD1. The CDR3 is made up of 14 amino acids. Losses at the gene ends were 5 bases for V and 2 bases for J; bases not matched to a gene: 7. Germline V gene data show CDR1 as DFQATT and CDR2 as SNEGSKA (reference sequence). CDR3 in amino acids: CSASKRDRAYEQYF. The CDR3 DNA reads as TGCAGTGCTTCAAAGAGGGACAGGGCCTACGAGCAGTACTTC.

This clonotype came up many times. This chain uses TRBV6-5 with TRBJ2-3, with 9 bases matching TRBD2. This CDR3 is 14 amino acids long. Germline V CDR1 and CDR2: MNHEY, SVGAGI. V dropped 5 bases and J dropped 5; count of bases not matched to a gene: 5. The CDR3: CASSAGGPVDTQYF. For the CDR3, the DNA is TGTGCCAGCAGTGCGGGGGGGCCAGTAGATACGCAGTATTTT.

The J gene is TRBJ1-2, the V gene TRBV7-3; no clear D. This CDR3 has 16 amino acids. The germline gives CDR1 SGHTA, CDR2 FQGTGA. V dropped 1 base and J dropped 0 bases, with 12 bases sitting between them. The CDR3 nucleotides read TGTGCCAGCAGCTTAATCCCCCAGAGCCCTAACTATGGCTACACCTTC. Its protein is CASSLIPQSPNYGYTF.

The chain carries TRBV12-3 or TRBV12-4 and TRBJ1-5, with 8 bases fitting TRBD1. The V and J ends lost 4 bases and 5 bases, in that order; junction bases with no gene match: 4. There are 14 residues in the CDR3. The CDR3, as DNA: TGTGCCAGCAGTTGGGGACAGGTTTATCAGCCCCAGCATTTT. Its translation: CASSWGQVYQPQHF.

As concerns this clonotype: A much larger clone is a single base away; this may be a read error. CDR3 DNA: TGTGCCAGCAGACCCCGGGACAGGGAGGGGTATTTT. This sequence encodes CASRPRDREGYF. The chain carries TRBV6-2 or TRBV6-3 and TRBJ2-3; 9 bases fit TRBD1. Germline lookup yields CDR1 MNHEY and CDR2 SVGEGT. The V segment lost 6 bases and the J segment 14 bases; nucleotides outside the gene matches: 9. This CDR3 is built from 12 residues.

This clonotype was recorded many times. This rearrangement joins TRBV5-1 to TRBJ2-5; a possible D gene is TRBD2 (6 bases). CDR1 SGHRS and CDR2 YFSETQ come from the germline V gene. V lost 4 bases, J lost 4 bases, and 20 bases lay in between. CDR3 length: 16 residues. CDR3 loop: CASSPAGLPNSETQYF. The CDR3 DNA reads TGCGCCAGCAGCCCGGCCGGACTACCAAACTCAGAGACCCAGTACTTC. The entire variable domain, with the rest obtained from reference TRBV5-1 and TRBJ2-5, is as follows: KAGVTQTPRYLIKTRGQQVTLSCSPISGHRSVSWYQQTPGQGLQFLFEYFSETQRNKGNFPGRFSGRQFSNSRSEMNVSTLELGDSALYLCASSPAGLPNSETQYFGPGTRLLVL.

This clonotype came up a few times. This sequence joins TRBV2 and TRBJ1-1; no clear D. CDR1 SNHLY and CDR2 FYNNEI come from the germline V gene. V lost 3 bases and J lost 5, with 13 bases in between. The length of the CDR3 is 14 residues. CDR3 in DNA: TGTGCCAGCAGTGATCGATTTCGAGGGACTGAAGCTTTCTTT. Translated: CASSDRFRGTEAFF.

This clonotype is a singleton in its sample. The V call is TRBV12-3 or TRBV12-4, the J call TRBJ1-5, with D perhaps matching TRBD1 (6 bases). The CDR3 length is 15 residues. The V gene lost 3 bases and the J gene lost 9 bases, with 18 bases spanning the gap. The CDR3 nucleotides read TGTGCCAGCAGTTTGGCGCCGGGAGGGGGGTGGCCCCAGCATTTT. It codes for CASSLAPGGGWPQHF.

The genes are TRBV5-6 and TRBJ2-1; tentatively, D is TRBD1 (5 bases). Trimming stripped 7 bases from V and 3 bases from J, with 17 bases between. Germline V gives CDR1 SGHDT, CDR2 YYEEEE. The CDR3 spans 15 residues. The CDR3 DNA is TGTGCCAGCTCCCCAGCAGGGATGCTCTACAATGAGCAGTTCTTC. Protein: CASSPAGMLYNEQFF.

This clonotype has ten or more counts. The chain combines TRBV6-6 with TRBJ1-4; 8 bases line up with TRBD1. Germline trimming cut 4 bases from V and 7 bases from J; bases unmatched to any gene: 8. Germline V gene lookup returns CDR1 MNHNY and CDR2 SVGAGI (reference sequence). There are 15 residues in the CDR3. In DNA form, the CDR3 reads TGTGCCAGCAGTTTTACAGGGGGAGGTGGTGAAAAACTGTTTTTT. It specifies CASSFTGGGGEKLFF.

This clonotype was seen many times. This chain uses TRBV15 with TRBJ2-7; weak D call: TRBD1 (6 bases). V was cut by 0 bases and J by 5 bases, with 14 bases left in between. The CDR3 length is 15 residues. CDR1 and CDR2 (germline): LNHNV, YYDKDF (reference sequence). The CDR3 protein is CATSRDPQGRDEQYF. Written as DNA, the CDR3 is TGTGCCACCAGCAGAGACCCACAGGGTCGGGACGAGCAGTACTTC.

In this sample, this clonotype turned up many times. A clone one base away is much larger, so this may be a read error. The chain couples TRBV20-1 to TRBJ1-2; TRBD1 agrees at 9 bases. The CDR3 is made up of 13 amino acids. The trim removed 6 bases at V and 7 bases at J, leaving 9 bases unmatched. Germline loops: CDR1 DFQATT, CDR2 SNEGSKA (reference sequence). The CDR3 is CSARTGGWGGYTF. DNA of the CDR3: TGCAGTGCCAGAACAGGGGGCTGGGGTGGCTACACCTTC.

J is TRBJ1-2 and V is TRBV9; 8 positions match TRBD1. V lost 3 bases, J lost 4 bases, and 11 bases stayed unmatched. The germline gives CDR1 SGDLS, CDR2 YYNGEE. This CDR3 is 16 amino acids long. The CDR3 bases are TGTGCCAGCAGCGGGACGGCCCAGGGGGCGAGCTATGGCTACACCTTC. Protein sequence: CASSGTAQGASYGYTF.

For the CDR3, the DNA is TGTGCCAGCAGTCCGATAGGAGGGAACACTGAAGCTTTCTTT. Translated, it gives CASSPIGGNTEAFF. The chain employs TRBV6-6 and TRBJ1-1; no definite D call. Germline CDR1 is MNHNY and CDR2 is SVGAGI (reference sequence). This CDR3 is built from 14 residues. Trimming stripped 5 bases from V and 1 base from J, with 11 bases between.

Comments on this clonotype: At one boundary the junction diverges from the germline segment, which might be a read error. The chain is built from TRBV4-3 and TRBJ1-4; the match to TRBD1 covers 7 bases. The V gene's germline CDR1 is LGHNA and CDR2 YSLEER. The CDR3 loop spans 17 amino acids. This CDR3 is CASSQDRGPFLNEKRFF. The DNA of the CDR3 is TGCGCCAGCAGCCAAGATAGGGGGCCGTTTCTTAATGAAAAACGGTTTTTT.